This T cell receptor beta chain was recovered during a study of blood T cell repertoires in COVID-19. Turning to the study itself: T cells, B-cell-depleted T cells, or PBMCs provided the cDNA or gDNA that served as material.

In the authors' methods: Nucleated cell counts were estimated from reference gene primer amplification. Method: immunoSEQ multiplex PCR; TCRdb's copy keeps in-frame clones and lacks some. From that table come the V and J calls and clone size; the DNA was used to work out D and trimming. The sample holds around 250,000 clones, approximately 86% seen once. The CDR3 runs to 13 residues. CDR1 is LGHNA, CDR2 YSLEER, per germline. The V end lost 5 bases, the J end lost 10 bases, and 17 bases lay between the germline ends. This clone appeared a single time. The genes are TRBV4-3 and TRBJ1-2; weak D call: TRBD1 (6 bases). The clonotype was recovered from a young man with active or convalescent COVID-19. Sequencing input: peripheral blood. DNA of the CDR3: TGCGCCAGCAGCGCCATAGGCAGGGGAGCCTACACCTTC. Protein sequence: CASSAIGRGAYTF.